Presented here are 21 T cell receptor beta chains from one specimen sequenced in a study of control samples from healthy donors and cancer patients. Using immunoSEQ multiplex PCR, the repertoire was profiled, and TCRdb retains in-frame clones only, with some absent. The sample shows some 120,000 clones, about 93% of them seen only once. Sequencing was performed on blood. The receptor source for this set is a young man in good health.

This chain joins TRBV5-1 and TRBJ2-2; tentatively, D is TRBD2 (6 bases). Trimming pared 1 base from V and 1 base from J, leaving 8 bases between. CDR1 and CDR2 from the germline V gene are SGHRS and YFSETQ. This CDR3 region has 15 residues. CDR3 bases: TGCGCCAGCAGCTTGATGGGAGGGAACACCGGGGAGCTGTTTTTT. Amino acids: CASSLMGGNTGELFF.

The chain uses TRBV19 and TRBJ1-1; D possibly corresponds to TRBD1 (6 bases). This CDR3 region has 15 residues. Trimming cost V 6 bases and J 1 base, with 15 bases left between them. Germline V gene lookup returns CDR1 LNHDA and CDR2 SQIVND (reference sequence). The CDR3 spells CASRGRGEGNTEAFF. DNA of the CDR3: TGTGCCAGTAGGGGCAGGGGCGAGGGGAACACTGAAGCTTTCTTT.

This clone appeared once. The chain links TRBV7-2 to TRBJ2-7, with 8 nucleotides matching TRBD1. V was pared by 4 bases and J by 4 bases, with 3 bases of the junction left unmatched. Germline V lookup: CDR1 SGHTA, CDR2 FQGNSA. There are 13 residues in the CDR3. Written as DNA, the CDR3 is TGTGCCAGCAGCTCGCGGACAGGGTACGAGCAGTACTTC. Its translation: CASSSRTGYEQYF.

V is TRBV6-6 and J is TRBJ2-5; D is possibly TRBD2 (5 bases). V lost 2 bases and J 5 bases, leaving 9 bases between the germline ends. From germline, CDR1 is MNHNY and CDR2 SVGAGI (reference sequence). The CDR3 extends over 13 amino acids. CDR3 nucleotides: TGTGCCAGCAGTTACGGACTTAAGGAGACCCAGTACTTC. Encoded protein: CASSYGLKETQYF.

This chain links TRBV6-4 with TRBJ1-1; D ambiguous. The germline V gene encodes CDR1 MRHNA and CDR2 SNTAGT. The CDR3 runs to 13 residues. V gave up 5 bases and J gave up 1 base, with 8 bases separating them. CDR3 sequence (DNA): TGTGCCAGCAGTAGGTTGGGGAACACTGAAGCTTTCTTT. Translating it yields CASSRLGNTEAFF.

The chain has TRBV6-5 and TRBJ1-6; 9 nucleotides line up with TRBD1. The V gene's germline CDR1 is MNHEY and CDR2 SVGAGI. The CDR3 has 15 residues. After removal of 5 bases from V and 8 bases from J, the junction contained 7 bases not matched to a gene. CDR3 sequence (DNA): TGTGCCAGCAGTAAGGGACAGGGTGTTCATTCACCCCTCCACTTT. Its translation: CASSKGQGVHSPLHF.

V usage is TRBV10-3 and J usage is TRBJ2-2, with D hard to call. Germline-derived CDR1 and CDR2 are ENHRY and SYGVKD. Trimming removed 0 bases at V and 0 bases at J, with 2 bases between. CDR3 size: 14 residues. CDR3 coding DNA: TGTGCCATCAGTGAGTCGACGAACACCGGGGAGCTGTTTTTT. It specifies CAISESTNTGELFF.

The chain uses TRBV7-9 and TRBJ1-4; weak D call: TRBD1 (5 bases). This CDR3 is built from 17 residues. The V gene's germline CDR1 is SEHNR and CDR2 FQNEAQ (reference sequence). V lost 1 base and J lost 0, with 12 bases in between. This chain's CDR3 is CASSLVDGTATNEKLFF. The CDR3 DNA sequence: TGTGCCAGCAGCTTAGTAGACGGGACGGCAACTAATGAAAAACTGTTTTTT.

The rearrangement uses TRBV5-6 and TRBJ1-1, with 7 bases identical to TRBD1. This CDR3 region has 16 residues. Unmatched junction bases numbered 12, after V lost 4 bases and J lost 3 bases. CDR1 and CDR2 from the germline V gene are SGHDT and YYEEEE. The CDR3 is CASSAGTGAGYTEAFF. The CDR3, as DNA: TGTGCCAGCAGCGCGGGAACAGGGGCGGGATACACTGAAGCTTTCTTT.

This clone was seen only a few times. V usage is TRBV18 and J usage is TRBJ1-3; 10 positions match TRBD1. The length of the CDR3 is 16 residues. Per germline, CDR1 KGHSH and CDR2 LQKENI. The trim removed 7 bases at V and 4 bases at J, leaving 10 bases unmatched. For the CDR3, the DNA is TGTGCCAGCTTCGGGACAGGGGCGGCATCGGGAAACACCATATATTTT. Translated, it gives CASFGTGAASGNTIYF. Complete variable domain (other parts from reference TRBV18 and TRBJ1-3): NAGVMQNPRHLVRRRGQEARLRCSPMKGHSHVYWYRQLPEEGLKFMVYLQKENIIDESGMPKERFSAEFPKEGPSILRIQQVVRGDSAAYFCASFGTGAASGNTIYFGEGSWLTVV.

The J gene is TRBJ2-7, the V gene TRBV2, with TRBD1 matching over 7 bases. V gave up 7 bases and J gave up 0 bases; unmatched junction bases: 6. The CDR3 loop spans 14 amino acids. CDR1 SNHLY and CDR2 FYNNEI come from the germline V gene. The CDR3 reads CASTFRGNSYEQYF. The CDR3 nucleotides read TGTGCCAGCACTTTCAGGGGGAACTCCTACGAGCAGTACTTC.

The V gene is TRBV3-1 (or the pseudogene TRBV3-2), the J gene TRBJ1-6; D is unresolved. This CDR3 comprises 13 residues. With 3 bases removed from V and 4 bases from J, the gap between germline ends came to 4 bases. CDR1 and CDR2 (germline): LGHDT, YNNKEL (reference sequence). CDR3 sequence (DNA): TGTGCCAGCAGCCAGGGGTATAATTCACCCCTCCACTTT. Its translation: CASSQGYNSPLHF.

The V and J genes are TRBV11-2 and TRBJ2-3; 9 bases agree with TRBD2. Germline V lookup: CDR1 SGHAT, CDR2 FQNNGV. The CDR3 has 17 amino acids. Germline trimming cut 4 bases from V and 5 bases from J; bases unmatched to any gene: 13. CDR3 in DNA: TGTGCCAGCAGCTCCCCTAGGCGGGGGGGCCCGGAAGATACGCAGTATTTT. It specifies CASSSPRRGGPEDTQYF.

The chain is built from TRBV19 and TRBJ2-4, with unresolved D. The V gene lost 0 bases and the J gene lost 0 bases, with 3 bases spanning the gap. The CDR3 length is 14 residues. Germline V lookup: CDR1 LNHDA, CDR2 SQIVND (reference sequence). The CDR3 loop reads CASSIELAKNIQYF. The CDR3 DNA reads TGTGCCAGTAGTATAGAGCTAGCCAAAAACATTCAGTACTTC.

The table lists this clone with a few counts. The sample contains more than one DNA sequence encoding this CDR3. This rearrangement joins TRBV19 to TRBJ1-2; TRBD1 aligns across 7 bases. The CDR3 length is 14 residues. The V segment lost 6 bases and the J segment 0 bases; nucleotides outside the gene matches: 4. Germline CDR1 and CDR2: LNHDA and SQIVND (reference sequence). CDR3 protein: CASRAGTANYGYTF. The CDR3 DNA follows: TGTGCCAGTAGGGCTGGGACAGCTAACTATGGCTACACCTTC.

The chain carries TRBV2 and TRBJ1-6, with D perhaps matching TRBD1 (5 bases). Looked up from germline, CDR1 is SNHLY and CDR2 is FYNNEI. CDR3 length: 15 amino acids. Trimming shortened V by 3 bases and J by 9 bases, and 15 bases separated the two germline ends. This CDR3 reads CASSDTGRILSPLHF. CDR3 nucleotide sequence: TGTGCCAGCAGTGATACGGGGCGGATCCTTTCACCCCTCCACTTT.

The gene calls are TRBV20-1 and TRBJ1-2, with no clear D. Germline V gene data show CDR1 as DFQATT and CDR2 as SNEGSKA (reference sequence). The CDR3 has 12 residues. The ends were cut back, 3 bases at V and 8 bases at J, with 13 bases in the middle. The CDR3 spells CSASTLTAGYTF. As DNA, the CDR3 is TGCAGTGCTAGTACCCTCACAGCCGGCTACACCTTC.

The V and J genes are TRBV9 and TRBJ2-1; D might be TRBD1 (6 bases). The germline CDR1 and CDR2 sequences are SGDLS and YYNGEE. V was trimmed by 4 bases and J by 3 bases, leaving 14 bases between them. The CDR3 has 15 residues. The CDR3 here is CASSQRGGNYNEQFF. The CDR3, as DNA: TGTGCCAGCAGCCAAAGAGGGGGTAACTACAATGAGCAGTTCTTC.

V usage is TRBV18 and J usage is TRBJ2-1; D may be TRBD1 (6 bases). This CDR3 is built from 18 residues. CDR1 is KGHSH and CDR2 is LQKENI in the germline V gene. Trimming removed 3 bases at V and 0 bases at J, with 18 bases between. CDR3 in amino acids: CASSPETGSRSSYNEQFF. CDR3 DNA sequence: TGTGCCAGCTCACCGGAAACAGGGAGTAGGAGCTCCTACAATGAGCAGTTCTTC.

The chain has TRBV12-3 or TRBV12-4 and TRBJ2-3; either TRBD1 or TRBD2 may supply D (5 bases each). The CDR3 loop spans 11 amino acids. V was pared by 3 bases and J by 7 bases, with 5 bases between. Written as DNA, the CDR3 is TGTGCCAGCAGTTTGGGACATACGCAGTATTTT. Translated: CASSLGHTQYF.

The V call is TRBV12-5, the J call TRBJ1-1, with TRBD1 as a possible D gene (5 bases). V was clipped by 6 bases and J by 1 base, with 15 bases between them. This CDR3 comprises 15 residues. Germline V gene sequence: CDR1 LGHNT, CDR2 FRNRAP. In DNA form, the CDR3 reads TGTGCTAGTGGACATCACAGGTTATCGAACACTGAAGCTTTCTTT. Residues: CASGHHRLSNTEAFF.